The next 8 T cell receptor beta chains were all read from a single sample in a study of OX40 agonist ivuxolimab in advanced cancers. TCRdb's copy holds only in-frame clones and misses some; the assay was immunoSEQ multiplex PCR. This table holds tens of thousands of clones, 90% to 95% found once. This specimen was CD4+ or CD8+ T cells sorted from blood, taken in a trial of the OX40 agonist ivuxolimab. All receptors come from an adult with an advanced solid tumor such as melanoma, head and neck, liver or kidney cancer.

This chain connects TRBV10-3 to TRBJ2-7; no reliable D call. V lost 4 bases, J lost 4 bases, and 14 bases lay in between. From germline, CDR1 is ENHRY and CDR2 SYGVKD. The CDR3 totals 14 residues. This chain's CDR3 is CAISGDTAGYEQYF. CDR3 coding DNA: TGTGCCATCAGTGGAGACACGGCCGGGTACGAGCAGTACTTC.

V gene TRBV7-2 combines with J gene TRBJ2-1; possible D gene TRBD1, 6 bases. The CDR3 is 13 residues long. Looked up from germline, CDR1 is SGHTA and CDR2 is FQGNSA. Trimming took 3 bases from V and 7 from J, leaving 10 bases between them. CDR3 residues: CASSFQGPNEQFF. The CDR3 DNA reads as TGTGCCAGCAGCTTCCAGGGGCCTAATGAGCAGTTCTTC.

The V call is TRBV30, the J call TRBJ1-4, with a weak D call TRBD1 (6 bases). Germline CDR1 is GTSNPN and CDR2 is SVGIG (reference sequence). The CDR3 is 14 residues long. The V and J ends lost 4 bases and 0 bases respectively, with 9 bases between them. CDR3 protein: CAWKGQSTNEKLFF. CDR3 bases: TGTGCCTGGAAAGGACAGTCAACTAATGAAAAACTGTTTTTT.

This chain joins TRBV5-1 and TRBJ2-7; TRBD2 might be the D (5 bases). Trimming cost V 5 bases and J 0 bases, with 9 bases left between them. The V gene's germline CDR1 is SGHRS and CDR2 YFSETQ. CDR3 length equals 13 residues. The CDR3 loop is CASSPTNSYEQYF. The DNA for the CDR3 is TGCGCCAGCAGTCCGACTAACTCCTACGAGCAGTACTTC.

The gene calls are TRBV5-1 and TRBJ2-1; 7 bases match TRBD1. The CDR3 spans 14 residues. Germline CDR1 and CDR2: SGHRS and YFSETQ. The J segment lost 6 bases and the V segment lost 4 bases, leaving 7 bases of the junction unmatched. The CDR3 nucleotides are TGCGCCAGCAGCCCAGGACAGGAACTCAATGAGCAGTTCTTC. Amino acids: CASSPGQELNEQFF. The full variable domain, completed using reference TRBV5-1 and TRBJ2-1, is KAGVTQTPRYLIKTRGQQVTLSCSPISGHRSVSWYQQTPGQGLQFLFEYFSETQRNKGNFPGRFSGRQFSNSRSEMNVSTLELGDSALYLCASSPGQELNEQFFGPGTRLTVL.

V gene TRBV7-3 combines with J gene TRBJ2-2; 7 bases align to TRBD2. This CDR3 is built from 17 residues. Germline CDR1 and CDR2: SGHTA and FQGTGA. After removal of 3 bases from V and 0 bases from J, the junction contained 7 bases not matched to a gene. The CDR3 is CASSFQGGSANTGELFF. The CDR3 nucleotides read TGTGCCAGCAGCTTCCAGGGCGGGAGCGCGAACACCGGGGAGCTGTTTTTT.

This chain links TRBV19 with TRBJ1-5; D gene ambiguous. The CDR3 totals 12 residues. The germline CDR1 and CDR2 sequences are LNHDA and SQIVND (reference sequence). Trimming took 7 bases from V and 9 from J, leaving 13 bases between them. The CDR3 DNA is TGTGCCAGTACCACGTCTTGGGGGCCCCAGCATTTT. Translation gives CASTTSWGPQHF.

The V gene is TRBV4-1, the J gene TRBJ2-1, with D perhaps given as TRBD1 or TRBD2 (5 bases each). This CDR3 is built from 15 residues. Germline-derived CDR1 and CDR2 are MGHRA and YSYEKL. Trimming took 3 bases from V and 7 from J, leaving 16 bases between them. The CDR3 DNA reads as TGCGCCAGCAGCCACCCCGGGCTAGCAGGGAATGAGCAGTTCTTC. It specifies CASSHPGLAGNEQFF.